Listed below are T cell receptor beta chains from one sample, sequenced in a study of T cell responses to AZD1222 COVID-19 vaccine. The table came from immunoSEQ multiplex PCR; TCRdb's copy has only in-frame clones and leaves some out. The sample holds about 92,000 clones, around 88% seen once. Specimen: peripheral blood, collected on day 0 of MenACWY control vaccination. These receptors were taken from an adult in good health. Each CDR3 is given without its conserved first and last residue. The order of the fields is J gene, V gene, CDR3 protein.

>TRBJ2-2|TRBV3-1/TRBV3-2
ASSLGTSGGTNTGELF
>TRBJ1-2|TRBV12-3/TRBV12-4
ASSHSGGGYT
>TRBJ2-4|TRBV7-2
ASSPDGAGAKNIQY
>TRBJ1-1|TRBV18
ASSLQLNTEAF
>TRBJ1-5|TRBV10-3
AISDGGGRQPQH
>TRBJ2-3|TRBV10-3
AISVGTSSTDTQY
>TRBJ2-7|TRBV5-1
ASSLVGFGDEQY
>TRBJ1-5|TRBV5-5
ASTRTGGSNQPQH
>TRBJ2-3|TRBV24-1
ATSESDTQY
>TRBJ1-1|TRBV9
ASSVGTANTEAF
>TRBJ1-1|TRBV4-1
ASSQASGGEAF
>TRBJ1-1|TRBV9
ASSVVLQGNTEAF
>TRBJ2-3|TRBV13
ASSSLAGLIRTDTQY
>TRBJ1-1|TRBV19
ASRGQQNTEAF
>TRBJ2-1|TRBV5-1
ASSLNNVYNEQF
>TRBJ2-1|TRBV6-5
ASSYSSTEYNEQF
>TRBJ1-2|TRBV7-2
ASSLDGRVEYGYT
>TRBJ1-1|TRBV6-1
ASSEPGIMNTEAF
>TRBJ1-1|TRBV3-1/TRBV3-2
ASSQEGGLNTEAF
>TRBJ1-1|TRBV6-5
ASSYSKPGNTEAF
>TRBJ1-2|TRBV14
ASSQEIGAYGYT
>TRBJ1-2|TRBV10-3
AIYGRGRDYGYT
>TRBJ2-1|TRBV6-2/TRBV6-3
ASSYFVYNEQF
>TRBJ1-2|TRBV4-3
ASSQDIGTTLYGYT
>TRBJ2-1|TRBV19
ASSIGTPDIDEQF
>TRBJ1-1|TRBV9
ASGGESVNTEAF
>TRBJ1-5|TRBV28
ASIQMGLSNQPQH
>TRBJ1-5|TRBV27
ASSQGQGYQPQH
>TRBJ2-7|TRBV7-2
ASSLVGGDSSYEQY
>TRBJ2-3|TRBV3-1/TRBV3-2
ASSRLADTQY
>TRBJ2-3|TRBV2
ASSFAVDTDTQY
>TRBJ2-5|TRBV7-2
ASSGTGGRETQY
>TRBJ1-2|TRBV29-1
SAQGGGVKGYT